The sequence of this T cell receptor (beta chain) was determined in a study of graft-versus-host responses after intestinal transplantation. Study as a whole: All recipients were given anti-thymocyte globulin induction, and tacrolimus and steroids were then administered for 3 to 4 years.

Overall study results and limits: Early post-transplant HvG declines showed an association with peak circulating GvH clone levels.

With regard to this clone: Antigen unknown.

CDR1 and CDR2 from the germline V gene are SGHRS and YFSETQ. CDR3 length: 14 amino acids. The ends were cut back, 4 bases at V and 5 bases at J, with 16 bases in the middle. Profiling relied on immunoSEQ multiplex PCR, and the TCRdb table lists in-frame clones only, not all of them. The table shows tens of thousands of clones, with about 93% occurring only once. The chain has TRBV5-1 and TRBJ2-7, with a weak D call TRBD2 (5 bases). Sequencing used unstimulated CD4+ T cells sorted from spleen or lymph node cells, obtained before transplant. This sequence was found in a human donor who was the organ donor for an intestinal transplant. The CDR3 region is CASSVRASSNEQYF. The CDR3 bases are TGCGCCAGCAGCGTACGAGCTTCTAGCAACGAGCAGTACTTC.